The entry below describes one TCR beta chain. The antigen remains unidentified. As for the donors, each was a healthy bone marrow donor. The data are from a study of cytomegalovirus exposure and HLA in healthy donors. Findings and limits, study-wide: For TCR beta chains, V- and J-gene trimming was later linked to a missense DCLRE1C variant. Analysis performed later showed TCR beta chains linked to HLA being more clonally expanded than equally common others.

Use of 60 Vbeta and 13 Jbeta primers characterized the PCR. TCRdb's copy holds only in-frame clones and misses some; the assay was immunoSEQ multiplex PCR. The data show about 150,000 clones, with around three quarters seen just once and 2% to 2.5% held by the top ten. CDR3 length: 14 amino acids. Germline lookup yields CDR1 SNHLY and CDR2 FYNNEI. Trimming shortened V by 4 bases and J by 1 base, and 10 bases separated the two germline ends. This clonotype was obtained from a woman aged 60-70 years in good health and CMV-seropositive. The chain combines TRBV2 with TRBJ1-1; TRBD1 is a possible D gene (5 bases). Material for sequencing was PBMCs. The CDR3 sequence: CASSVGAGNTEAFF. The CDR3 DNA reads TGTGCCAGCAGTGTTGGGGCAGGGAACACTGAAGCTTTCTTT. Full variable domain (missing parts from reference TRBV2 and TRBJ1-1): EPEVTQTPSHQVTQMGQEVILRCVPISNHLYFYWYRQILGQKVEFLVSFYNNEISEKSEIFDDQFSVERPDGSNFTLKIRSTKLEDSAMYFCASSVGAGNTEAFFGQGTRLTVV.